The 25 T cell receptor beta chains below come from one sample, sequenced in a study of CD8+ T cells in alopecia areata. The authors extracted RNA and reverse transcribed it into cDNA as the sequencing template. TCRdb's table, derived via immunoSEQ multiplex PCR, lists solely in-frame clones and lacks some. The sample records over 200,000 clones, 50% to 60% being singletons. Sequences were derived from CD4+ T cells sorted from blood, sampled at week 0. These receptors all stem from a human donor with alopecia areata.

This clone was recorded a few times. The chain uses TRBV4-1 and TRBJ1-1, with D unresolved. V was shortened by 2 bases and J by 1 base, with 14 bases between the two germline ends. This CDR3 comprises 16 residues. Germline V gene data show CDR1 as MGHRA and CDR2 as YSYEKL. The CDR3 DNA reads TGCGCCAGCAGCCAAATTTTCGAACAGCAGAACACTGAAGCTTTCTTT. This gives the protein CASSQIFEQQNTEAFF.

This chain connects TRBV9 to TRBJ2-2; the D gene could be TRBD1 or TRBD2 (5 bases each). CDR1 and CDR2 (germline): SGDLS, YYNGEE. Trimming removed 2 bases at V and 4 bases at J, with 6 bases between. This CDR3 contains 13 residues. The CDR3 bases are TGTGCCAGCAGCGTGGGACCCACCGGGGAGCTGTTTTTT. Translation: CASSVGPTGELFF.

This clone is a singleton in its sample. The chain employs TRBV5-1 and TRBJ1-6; D is uncertain. Trimming took off 3 bases at V and 5 bases at J, with 12 bases between the two ends. Germline V lookup: CDR1 SGHRS, CDR2 YFSETQ. CDR3 size: 15 residues. The CDR3 DNA follows: TGCGCCAGCAGCTCCCTGCCGGCGGATAATTCACCCCTCCACTTT. It specifies CASSSLPADNSPLHF.

V is TRBV30 and J is TRBJ2-7; 8 bases match TRBD2. V trimming: 1 base; J trimming: 4 bases; junction bases outside the gene matches: 9. CDR1 and CDR2 from the germline V gene are GTSNPN and SVGIG (reference sequence). The CDR3 is 15 residues long. The CDR3 DNA reads TGTGCCTGGAGTGGGGGAGCGGGAGACCGGTACGAGCAGTACTTC. Its protein product is CAWSGGAGDRYEQYF.

The chain couples TRBV15 to TRBJ2-1; 9 positions match TRBD2. Per the germline V gene, CDR1 is LNHNV and CDR2 is YYDKDF (reference sequence). V lost 3 bases to trimming and J lost 8 bases; unmatched junction nucleotides: 8. The CDR3 runs to 15 residues. This CDR3 is CATSRQVAGVYEQFF. The CDR3 coding sequence is TGTGCCACCAGCAGGCAGGTAGCGGGAGTGTATGAGCAGTTCTTC.

V is TRBV6-1 and J is TRBJ2-4, with D tentatively TRBD1 (6 bases). V lost 6 bases and J 4 bases, leaving 7 bases between the germline ends. Germline V gene sequence: CDR1 MNHNS, CDR2 SASEGT. CDR3 length equals 12 residues. This CDR3 is CASRTGKNIQYF. The CDR3 DNA follows: TGTGCCAGCAGGACAGGAAAAAACATTCAGTACTTC.

This chain connects TRBV5-6 to TRBJ2-3, with a tentative D call TRBD2 (6 bases). Germline assignment: CDR1 SGHDT and CDR2 YYEEEE. Trimming took 4 bases from V and 0 from J, leaving 12 bases between them. The CDR3 runs 15 residues. CDR3 sequence reads: CASSQDYLSTDTQYF. CDR3 DNA sequence: TGTGCCAGCAGCCAGGACTACCTGAGCACAGATACGCAGTATTTT.

The chain joins TRBV30 to TRBJ2-3; D gene uncertain. CDR3 size: 12 residues. Trimming removed 4 bases at V and 7 bases at J, with 12 bases between. The V gene's germline CDR1 is GTSNPN and CDR2 SVGIG (reference sequence). The CDR3 here is CAWMGLGNTQYF. Written as DNA, the CDR3 is TGTGCCTGGATGGGGTTGGGGAATACGCAGTATTTT.

Only one count was recorded for this clone. V is TRBV5-1 and J is TRBJ2-1; 9 positions match TRBD2. CDR1 is SGHRS and CDR2 is YFSETQ in the germline V gene. This CDR3 comprises 15 residues. Germline trimming cut 0 bases from V and 4 bases from J; bases unmatched to any gene: 2. The CDR3 coding sequence is TGCGCCAGCAGCTTGGATAGCGGGGGTTACAATGAGCAGTTCTTC. Encoded protein: CASSLDSGGYNEQFF.

The V call is TRBV30, the J call TRBJ2-3; 9 bases match TRBD1. CDR1 is GTSNPN, CDR2 SVGIG, per germline (reference sequence). This CDR3 spans 16 amino acids. Unmatched junction bases numbered 13, after V lost 4 bases and J lost 5 bases. This chain's CDR3 is CAWTAPGRQGVDTQYF. The CDR3 DNA follows: TGTGCCTGGACCGCACCGGGGAGACAGGGGGTAGATACGCAGTATTTT.

This clone was counted only a few times. This chain links TRBV30 with TRBJ2-1; D may be TRBD2 (6 bases). Trimming shortened V by 8 bases and J by 3 bases, and 23 bases separated the two germline ends. CDR1 and CDR2 (germline): GTSNPN, SVGIG (reference sequence). CDR3 length: 16 residues. CDR3 sequence: CAGDPPAGTFYNEQFF. Here the CDR3 DNA reads TGTGCCGGGGACCCTCCGGCAGGGACTTTCTACAATGAGCAGTTCTTC.

The chain recombines TRBV18 with TRBJ2-7; 7 bases fit TRBD1. Per the germline V gene, CDR1 is KGHSH and CDR2 is LQKENI. The CDR3 covers 16 residues. V lost 0 bases, J lost 7 bases, and 12 bases stayed unmatched. CDR3 DNA: TGTGCCAGCTCACCACCTGGGACAGCTATACAGCTAGAGCAGTACTTC. Its protein product is CASSPPGTAIQLEQYF.

This clone has a handful of counts. The chain employs TRBV7-9 and TRBJ2-2; 10 nucleotides agree with TRBD2. CDR1 is SEHNR, CDR2 FQNEAQ, per germline (reference sequence). CDR3 length equals 17 residues. After removal of 4 bases from V and 6 bases from J, the junction contained 11 bases not matched to a gene. In DNA form, the CDR3 reads TGTGCCAGCAGCTCGATTCAACAGACTAGCGGGCCCGGGGAGCTGTTTTTT. It translates to CASSSIQQTSGPGELFF.

The CDR3, as DNA: TGTGCCAGCACCTACGGGACAGGGAACTATGGCTACACCTTC. Protein sequence: CASTYGTGNYGYTF. This chain uses TRBV6-6 with TRBJ1-2; 9 bases line up with TRBD1. This CDR3 contains 14 residues. V trimming: 7 bases; J trimming: 2 bases; junction bases outside the gene matches: 5. Germline V gene data show CDR1 as MNHNY and CDR2 as SVGAGI (reference sequence).

V and J are TRBV29-1 and TRBJ2-7, with TRBD1 matching over 7 bases. CDR1 is SQVTM and CDR2 is ANQGSEA in the germline V gene. The CDR3 totals 14 residues. CDR3 loop: CNVRDRVISYEQYF. The CDR3 DNA reads TGCAACGTCCGCGACAGGGTAATCTCCTACGAGCAGTACTTC.

The chain employs TRBV10-3 and TRBJ2-2, with D possibly being TRBD1 (5 bases). The CDR3 runs 13 residues. V lost 4 bases to trimming and J lost 3 bases, with 6 bases between them. Germline values: CDR1 ENHRY, CDR2 SYGVKD. CDR3 nucleotides: TGTGCCATCAGTGGCAGGGACACCGGGGAGCTGTTTTTT. Translated: CAISGRDTGELFF.

In this sample, this clone turned up a few times. The chain links TRBV7-8 to TRBJ2-7, with 12 bases identical to TRBD1. This CDR3 has 16 residues. Unmatched junction bases numbered 10, after V lost 3 bases and J lost 7 bases. Germline CDR1 and CDR2: SGHVS and FQNEAQ. The CDR3 loop reads CASSFRRDRGLREQYF. In DNA form, the CDR3 reads TGTGCCAGCAGCTTCCGCCGGGACAGGGGGCTGCGGGAGCAGTACTTC.

The V and J genes are TRBV29-1 and TRBJ2-1; 11 bases agree with TRBD2. The CDR3 is 12 amino acids. In germline, CDR1 is SQVTM, CDR2 ANQGSEA. The CDR3 DNA reads as TGCAGTATAGCGGGGGGGCATAATGAGCAGTTCTTC. Its translation: CSIAGGHNEQFF.

This clone has a handful of counts. The rearrangement uses TRBV7-9 and TRBJ2-2; 7 bases map to TRBD1. CDR1 and CDR2 (germline): SEHNR, FQNEAQ (reference sequence). The CDR3 is made up of 13 amino acids. Unmatched junction bases numbered 4, after V lost 5 bases and J lost 7 bases. DNA of the CDR3: TGTGCCAGCAGCCCGCAGGGGGACGGGGAGCTGTTTTTT. Amino acids: CASSPQGDGELFF.

CDR3 sequence (DNA): TGTGCCAGCAGTGAATTCAGGGGGTCAGATACGCAGTATTTT. This codes for CASSEFRGSDTQYF. The chain recombines TRBV6-1 with TRBJ2-3, with 7 bases lining up with TRBD1. The junction had 3 bases not matched to a gene; V was cut back by 2 bases and J by 4 bases. In germline, CDR1 is MNHNS, CDR2 SASEGT. CDR3 length: 14 amino acids.

V is TRBV2 and J is TRBJ2-5; 11 nucleotides align to TRBD2. Germline values: CDR1 SNHLY, CDR2 FYNNEI. With V trimmed by 8 bases and J by 8 bases, 13 bases remained unmatched. This CDR3 spans 15 amino acids. CDR3 amino acids: CASRTSGSWGSTQYF. CDR3 bases: TGTGCCAGCCGAACTAGCGGGAGTTGGGGATCAACCCAGTACTTC.

The chain uses TRBV30 and TRBJ2-7; D gene uncertain. V was trimmed by 2 bases and J by 6 bases, leaving 11 bases between them. CDR1 is GTSNPN and CDR2 is SVGIG in the germline V gene (reference sequence). CDR3 length: 12 amino acids. For the CDR3, the DNA is TGTGCCTGGAGTAAAAAAGTGACCGAGCAGTACTTC. It specifies CAWSKKVTEQYF. Full variable domain (missing parts from reference TRBV30 and TRBJ2-7): SQTIHQWPATLVQPVGSPLSLECTVEGTSNPNLYWYRQAAGRGLQLLFYSVGIGQISSEVPQNLSASRPQDRQFILSSKKLLLSDSGFYLCAWSKKVTEQYFGPGTRLTVT.

The chain links TRBV25-1 to TRBJ1-2; D unclear. Trimming pared 5 bases from V and 7 bases from J, leaving 11 bases between. The germline V gene has CDR1 MGHDK and CDR2 SYGVNS. The CDR3 length is 12 residues. CDR3 coding DNA: TGTGCCAGCAGTCGCAGATCAGGTGGCTACACCTTC. Amino acids: CASSRRSGGYTF.

The J gene is TRBJ2-7, the V gene TRBV6-5; D perhaps matches TRBD1 (6 bases). V lost 0 bases and J lost 9, with 15 bases in between. The CDR3 loop spans 14 amino acids. CDR1 and CDR2 from the germline V gene are MNHEY and SVGAGI. This CDR3 is CASSYSDRQALQYF. In DNA, the CDR3 is TGTGCCAGCAGTTACTCTGACCGACAGGCCTTGCAGTACTTC.

The rearrangement uses TRBV12-5 and TRBJ1-1; D gene unclear. The ends were cut back, 2 bases at V and 3 bases at J, with 7 bases in the middle. The length of the CDR3 is 13 residues. CDR1 is LGHNT and CDR2 is FRNRAP in the germline V gene. CDR3 in amino acids: CASGLRRDTEAFF. The CDR3 DNA sequence: TGTGCTAGTGGTTTGCGCAGAGACACTGAAGCTTTCTTT.